One sample yielded the 25 T cell receptor beta chains listed below, sequenced in a study of T cell repertoires in cytomegalovirus infection. Antigens for these TCRs are unknown. One entry per CDR3 protein results from TCRdb running MiXCR on the reads. The sample yields about 350,000 distinct CDR3 sequences, approximately 30% seen once. This specimen was cultured PBMCs, taken from culture after CMV antigen stimulation. The receptors stem from a human donor in good health (CMV status not recorded). Some clones in this sample may be carry-over from other donors' samples.

The rearrangement links TRBV29-1 to TRBJ1-3; no clear D gene. V was cut by 3 bases and J by 3 bases, with 6 bases left in between. The germline gives CDR1 SQVTM, CDR2 ANQGSEA. The CDR3 contains 12 residues. In DNA form, the CDR3 reads TGCAGCGTTGATTCGGTTGGAAACACCATATATTTT. Encoded protein: CSVDSVGNTIYF.

Turning to this clonotype: Being one base from a much bigger clone, this may be a read error. The rearrangement uses TRBV7-6 and TRBJ2-3; D unresolved. Germline V gene lookup returns CDR1 SGHVS and CDR2 FNYEAQ. The CDR3 is 16 amino acids. The V end was cut by 3 bases, the J end by 2 bases, with 15 bases between. Written as DNA, the CDR3 is TGTGCCAGCAGCTTCGTTGGGTGGCGAAACACAGATACGCAGTATTTT. This sequence encodes CASSFVGWRNTDTQYF.

This clonotype was observed at least ten times. V usage is TRBV7-8 and J usage is TRBJ2-1; 14 bases align to TRBD2. The CDR3 length is 18 residues. The germline V gene encodes CDR1 SGHVS and CDR2 FQNEAQ. After removal of 1 base from V and 5 bases from J, the junction contained 7 bases not matched to a gene. For the CDR3, the DNA is TGTGCCAGCAGCTTAGTGACTAGCGGGAGGGCCCGGAACAATGAGCAGTTCTTC. Translation gives CASSLVTSGRARNNEQFF.

This sequence joins TRBV20-1 and TRBJ2-3; 11 nucleotides align to TRBD1. Germline CDR1 DFQATT, CDR2 SNEGSKA (reference sequence). This CDR3 is 16 amino acids long. V lost 6 bases and J lost 4; bases outside the gene matches: 12. The CDR3: CSANDEGQGGSDTQYF. The CDR3 region has the DNA TGCAGTGCCAATGACGAGGGACAGGGGGGCTCAGATACGCAGTATTTT.

The chain recombines TRBV7-2 with TRBJ2-3, with 7 bases aligning to TRBD1. The germline CDR1 and CDR2 sequences are SGHTA and FQGNSA. The V segment lost 1 base and the J segment 4 bases; nucleotides outside the gene matches: 2. This CDR3 region has 14 residues. The CDR3 here is CASSLDDRADTQYF. The CDR3 nucleotides are TGTGCCAGCAGCTTAGACGACAGGGCAGATACGCAGTATTTT.

This clonotype came up a few times. The J gene is TRBJ2-5, the V gene TRBV6-1, with D perhaps matching TRBD1 or TRBD2 (6 bases each). The V gene lost 7 bases and the J gene lost 6 bases, with 18 bases spanning the gap. Germline V gene data show CDR1 as MNHNS and CDR2 as SASEGT. This CDR3 is built from 14 residues. The CDR3 bases are TGTGCCAGCACCGAGGGGGGCAGGGGTCAGACCCAGTACTTC. It yields the protein CASTEGGRGQTQYF.

J is TRBJ2-3 and V is TRBV19, with D perhaps TRBD1 (6 bases). The CDR3 runs to 16 residues. The V gene lost 3 bases and the J gene lost 1 base, with 14 bases spanning the gap. Germline V gene data show CDR1 as LNHDA and CDR2 as SQIVND (reference sequence). CDR3 DNA sequence: TGTGCCAGTAGTATGGGGGCGGGCCTTGGCACAGATACGCAGTATTTT. This codes for CASSMGAGLGTDTQYF.

CDR3 protein: CGCSGRNQPQHF. In DNA form, the CDR3 reads TGCGGTTGCTCAGGGCGCAATCAGCCCCAGCATTTT. The rearrangement links TRBV20-1 to TRBJ1-5, with a weak D call TRBD1 (5 bases). The CDR3 spans 12 residues. The V gene's germline CDR1 is DFQATT and CDR2 SNEGSKA (reference sequence).

Many counts were recorded for this clonotype. J is TRBJ2-1 and V is TRBV7-6; 9 bases align to TRBD2. The CDR3 consists of 16 residues. Germline V lookup: CDR1 SGHVS, CDR2 FNYEAQ. V shed 1 base, J shed 8 bases, and the junction held 9 bases outside the gene matches. The DNA of the CDR3 is TGTGCCAGCAGCTTAGTTCTAGCGGGGCCTTTCGATGAGCAGTTCTTC. Protein: CASSLVLAGPFDEQFF.

The V and J genes are TRBV7-8 and TRBJ2-1, with TRBD2 identical over 8 bases. V shed 1 base and J 9 bases; nucleotides not matched to a gene: 5. The germline V gene encodes CDR1 SGHVS and CDR2 FQNEAQ. The length of the CDR3 is 14 residues. The CDR3 reads CASSLGSGIAEQFF. CDR3 nucleotides: TGTGCCAGCAGCTTAGGTAGCGGGATTGCTGAGCAGTTCTTC.

This sequence joins TRBV10-3 and TRBJ1-5; maybe TRBD1 (5 bases). CDR1 is ENHRY, CDR2 SYGVKD, per germline. V was cut by 3 bases and J by 7 bases, with 10 bases left in between. The CDR3 loop spans 13 amino acids. The CDR3 here is CAISDRVRQPQHF. For the CDR3, the DNA is TGTGCCATCAGTGACAGGGTTCGGCAGCCCCAGCATTTT.

This clonotype was detected many times. The V and J genes are TRBV12-3 or TRBV12-4 and TRBJ1-4, with 8 nucleotides matching TRBD1. This CDR3 has 16 amino acids. V was clipped by 5 bases and J by 7 bases; unmatched bases: 12. This chain's CDR3 is CASSRGQGVGSEKLFF. The CDR3 DNA sequence: TGTGCCAGCAGTCGAGGACAGGGCGTTGGATCTGAAAAACTGTTTTTT.

The V and J genes are TRBV20-1 and TRBJ2-1; 8 bases match TRBD2. Germline assignment: CDR1 DFQATT and CDR2 SNEGSKA (reference sequence). This CDR3 is built from 14 residues. V was pared by 5 bases and J by 8 bases, with 11 bases of the junction left unmatched. The CDR3 loop reads CSAQTGLAGDEQFF. As DNA, the CDR3 is TGCAGTGCTCAGACCGGACTAGCTGGGGATGAGCAGTTCTTC.

This chain connects TRBV20-1 to TRBJ2-7; a weak D match, TRBD2 (7 bases). V was cut by 0 bases and J by 4 bases, with 16 bases left in between. This CDR3 is 15 amino acids long. Germline V gene lookup returns CDR1 DFQATT and CDR2 SNEGSKA (reference sequence). The CDR3 here is CSARDWRGPLYEQYF. The CDR3 DNA is TGCAGTGCTAGAGACTGGCGGGGGCCCCTGTACGAGCAGTACTTC.

The rearrangement links TRBV6-6 to TRBJ2-1; TRBD2 matches 11 bases. The CDR3 extends over 16 amino acids. CDR1 is MNHNY, CDR2 SVGAGI, per germline (reference sequence). Trimming took 7 bases from V and 2 from J; bases not matched to a gene: 7. This CDR3 reads CASTYSGRAAYNEQFF. The CDR3 region has the DNA TGTGCCAGCACCTATAGCGGGAGGGCCGCCTACAATGAGCAGTTCTTC.

The table lists this clonotype with a few counts. V is TRBV6-1 and J is TRBJ1-3; maybe TRBD1 (5 bases). Trimming cost V 5 bases and J 0 bases, with 11 bases left between them. The CDR3 is 15 residues long. Germline CDR1 is MNHNS and CDR2 is SASEGT. The DNA for the CDR3 is TGTGCCAGCAGTCCGACAGAGACCTCTGGAAACACCATATATTTT. As protein: CASSPTETSGNTIYF.

In its sample, this clonotype was seen a few times. The chain has TRBV5-4 and TRBJ2-3, with TRBD1 identical over 11 bases. CDR3 length equals 16 residues. Germline trimming cut 4 bases from V and 4 bases from J; bases unmatched to any gene: 8. Germline loops: CDR1 SGHNT, CDR2 YYREEE (reference sequence). The DNA of the CDR3 is TGTGCCAGCAGCCAACCGGGACAGGGGGTGGCAGATACGCAGTATTTT. Amino acid sequence: CASSQPGQGVADTQYF.

The V and J genes are TRBV19 and TRBJ2-1; 7 positions agree with TRBD2. CDR3 size: 16 residues. Germline loops: CDR1 LNHDA, CDR2 SQIVND (reference sequence). Losses at the gene ends were 6 bases for V and 0 bases for J; bases not matched to a gene: 8. In nucleotides, the CDR3 is TGTGCCAGTAGGAGACGGCTAGCGGTCTCCTACAATGAGCAGTTCTTC. Protein product: CASRRRLAVSYNEQFF.

The rearrangement links TRBV5-6 to TRBJ1-1; 7 nucleotides align to TRBD1. V was clipped by 4 bases and J by 1 base; unmatched bases: 7. CDR1 and CDR2 from the germline V gene are SGHDT and YYEEEE. This CDR3 region has 15 residues. DNA for the CDR3: TGTGCCAGCAGCGCCGACAACAGGGGGAACACTGAAGCTTTCTTT. It codes for CASSADNRGNTEAFF. The full variable domain, in which reference TRBV5-6 and TRBJ1-1 provide the parts outside the CDR3, is DAGVTQSPTHLIKTRGQQVTLRCSPKSGHDTVSWYQQALGQGPQFIFQYYEEEERQRGNFPDRFSGHQFPNYSSELNVNALLLGDSALYLCASSADNRGNTEAFFGQGTRLTVV.

The chain employs TRBV24-1 and TRBJ2-2, with 11 positions matching TRBD2. The CDR3 consists of 14 residues. Trimming cost V 7 bases and J 5 bases; bases outside gene matches: 2. CDR1 and CDR2 (germline): KGHDR, SFDVKD. CDR3 residues: CATRGTSGTGELFF. The CDR3 DNA sequence: TGTGCCACCAGGGGGACTAGCGGTACCGGGGAGCTGTTTTTT.

The DNA for the CDR3 is TGTGCCAGCTCACCCTGGGGTGAGGGAAAGGAGACCCAGTACTTC. Amino acids: CASSPWGEGKETQYF. The rearrangement links TRBV18 to TRBJ2-5; TRBD2 might be the D (5 bases). CDR1 is KGHSH, CDR2 LQKENI, per germline. The V end was cut by 3 bases, the J end by 5 bases, with 16 bases between. The CDR3 runs to 15 residues.

This clonotype has just one count. V usage is TRBV20-1 and J usage is TRBJ2-3, with D unclear. CDR1 and CDR2 (germline): DFQATT, SNEGSKA (reference sequence). Trimming left V 1 base short and J 2 bases short, with 10 bases between. The CDR3 length is 14 residues. This CDR3 is CSARGSSPTDTQYF. The CDR3 nucleotides are TGCAGTGCTAGAGGGTCCTCCCCCACAGATACGCAGTATTTT.

The rearrangement joins TRBV6-2 or TRBV6-3 to TRBJ2-3; the D is unclear. Germline CDR1 is MNHEY and CDR2 is SVGEGT. V was shortened by 7 bases and J by 3 bases, with 8 bases between the two germline ends. The CDR3 spans 12 residues. CDR3: CASMSQTDTQYF. As DNA, the CDR3 is TGTGCCAGCATGAGTCAAACAGATACGCAGTATTTT.

The genes are TRBV6-1 and TRBJ2-3, with 10 bases matching TRBD1. The junction had 7 bases not matched to a gene; V was cut back by 5 bases and J by 5 bases. The CDR3 is 15 amino acids. The germline V gene encodes CDR1 MNHNS and CDR2 SASEGT. The CDR3, as DNA: TGTGCCAGCAGTCGACAGGGGGCGCGGGTAGATACGCAGTATTTT. Its protein is CASSRQGARVDTQYF.

This clonotype has a count of ten or more. V and J are TRBV7-6 and TRBJ1-5, with D hard to call. The V gene lost 1 base and the J gene lost 5 bases, with 12 bases spanning the gap. Germline V gene data show CDR1 as SGHVS and CDR2 as FNYEAQ. The CDR3 runs to 15 residues. In DNA form, the CDR3 reads TGTGCCAGCAGCTTAGGGGTGGGCACAGATCAGCCCCAGCATTTT. It specifies CASSLGVGTDQPQHF.